Below are 32 T cell receptor beta chains sequenced from a single sample in a study of T cells in Graves' hyperthyroidism and ophthalmopathy. Amplification of TCR beta CDR3 regions was performed using RNA transcripts as template. First-round RT-PCR targeting the TCR CDR3 was performed with the HTBI primer set. TCRdb redid the calling of the multiplex PCR reads with MiXCR, one entry per CDR3 protein. The sample yields about 130,000 distinct CDR3 sequences, more than 20% seen once. Sample: blood. These receptors all come from a woman aged 50 to 60 with Graves' hyperthyroidism that later progressed to Graves' ophthalmopathy.

This clonotype showed up many times. J is TRBJ2-4 and V is TRBV6-1; possible D gene TRBD1, 6 bases. The CDR3 length is 15 residues. V shed 3 bases and J shed 1 base, with 10 bases lying between them. Germline V gene lookup returns CDR1 MNHNS and CDR2 SASEGT. The CDR3 DNA reads as TGTGCCAGCAGTGACACAGGGAGCGCCAAAAACATTCAGTACTTC. Protein product: CASSDTGSAKNIQYF.

The V call is TRBV5-1, the J call TRBJ2-7; TRBD1 is a possible D gene (5 bases). Germline-derived CDR1 and CDR2 are SGHRS and YFSETQ. The ends were cut back, 0 bases at V and 2 bases at J, with 9 bases in the middle. The CDR3 has 14 amino acids. The CDR3 nucleotides read TGCGCCAGCAGCTTGGAAGCAGGGCCCTACGAGCAGTACTTC. Protein: CASSLEAGPYEQYF.

This chain uses TRBV6-5 with TRBJ1-5; TRBD1 agrees at 9 bases. Germline values: CDR1 MNHEY, CDR2 SVGAGI. After removal of 4 bases from V and 4 bases from J, the junction contained 5 bases not matched to a gene. CDR3 size: 15 residues. The CDR3 reads CASSWGQGGNQPQHF. The CDR3 nucleotides are TGTGCCAGCAGTTGGGGACAGGGTGGAAATCAGCCCCAGCATTTT.

V usage is TRBV6-4 and J usage is TRBJ2-2; TRBD1 might be the D (6 bases). This CDR3 has 12 residues. Germline values: CDR1 MRHNA, CDR2 SNTAGT. Deletions cut 9 bases from V and 6 bases from J, with 11 bases between. CDR3 coding DNA: TGTGCCAGTCACAGGGAAGCCGGGGAGCTGTTTTTT. Encoded protein: CASHREAGELFF.

This clonotype was detected ten times or more. V is TRBV6-1 and J is TRBJ1-5; D perhaps matches TRBD1 (6 bases). This CDR3 comprises 14 residues. With 7 bases removed from V and 5 bases from J, the gap between germline ends came to 15 bases. Germline V gene sequence: CDR1 MNHNS, CDR2 SASEGT. The CDR3 nucleotides read TGTGCCAGCACTGACCGGGGGGCTCATCAGCCCCAGCATTTT. Its protein is CASTDRGAHQPQHF.

This clonotype was counted ten times or more. This sequence joins TRBV3-1 and TRBJ1-2; no reliable D call. This CDR3 has 13 residues. Germline V lookup: CDR1 LGHDT, CDR2 YNNKEL (reference sequence). V was shortened by 2 bases and J by 6 bases, with 10 bases between the two germline ends. Here the CDR3 DNA reads TGTGCCAGCAGCCAACCCCCGGGGAATGGCTACACCTTC. This translates into CASSQPPGNGYTF.

This clonotype was seen repeatedly, ten times or more. The chain's CDR3 is CASSARGTGGYGYTF. CDR3 coding DNA: TGTGCCAGCAGTGCCCGCGGGACAGGGGGATATGGCTACACCTTC. The chain carries TRBV2 and TRBJ1-2, with 11 bases that match TRBD1. The CDR3 consists of 15 residues. Germline loops: CDR1 SNHLY, CDR2 FYNNEI. J lost 5 bases, V lost 4 bases, and 6 bases had no gene match.

This clonotype was recorded many times. This rearrangement joins TRBV7-3 to TRBJ2-2, with 8 bases identical to TRBD1. V shed 5 bases, J shed 3 bases, and the junction held 5 bases outside the gene matches. CDR1 and CDR2 (germline): SGHTA, FQGTGA. The CDR3 is 15 amino acids. CDR3: CASSLRGLDTGELFF. Written as DNA, the CDR3 is TGTGCCAGCAGCCTCAGGGGGCTGGACACCGGGGAGCTGTTTTTT.

This clonotype was counted at least ten times. The chain uses TRBV2 and TRBJ2-7; D is perhaps TRBD2 (6 bases). The CDR3 is 13 residues long. CDR1 and CDR2 (germline): SNHLY, FYNNEI. Between the trimmed V and J ends, which lost 4 bases and 9 bases, there was a span of 16 bases. CDR3 DNA: TGTGCCAGCAGTGGGGGGGACGATAACAGGCAGTACTTC. Its translation: CASSGGDDNRQYF. The complete variable domain, with remaining parts taken from reference TRBV2 and TRBJ2-7, reads EPEVTQTPSHQVTQMGQEVILRCVPISNHLYFYWYRQILGQKVEFLVSFYNNEISEKSEIFDDQFSVERPDGSNFTLKIRSTKLEDSAMYFCASSGGDDNRQYFGPGTRLTVT.

The table lists this clonotype with a few counts. V and J are TRBV25-1 and TRBJ2-1; D gene ambiguous. The CDR3 has 14 residues. CDR1 MGHDK and CDR2 SYGVNS come from the germline V gene. Trimming stripped 4 bases from V and 0 bases from J, with 7 bases between. The CDR3 protein is CASSGQVSYNEQFF. The CDR3 nucleotides read TGTGCCAGCAGTGGGCAGGTCTCCTACAATGAGCAGTTCTTC.

This chain joins TRBV7-9 and TRBJ2-1, with a weak D call TRBD1 (5 bases). The CDR3 is 17 residues long. V was clipped by 5 bases and J by 2 bases, with 19 bases between them. CDR1 and CDR2 from the germline V gene are SEHNR and FQNEAQ (reference sequence). As DNA, the CDR3 is TGTGCCAGCAGCACCGGCCCGCGTGGGGCGGCCTACAATGAGCAGTTCTTC. Translation gives CASSTGPRGAAYNEQFF.

This chain joins TRBV6-2 or TRBV6-3 and TRBJ1-5; D is unresolved. V lost 5 bases and J 5 bases, leaving 10 bases between the germline ends. The CDR3 is 13 residues long. Germline V lookup: CDR1 MNHEY, CDR2 SVGEGT. The CDR3 sequence is CASSKERDQPQHF. The CDR3 DNA reads as TGTGCCAGCAGTAAGGAGCGGGATCAGCCCCAGCATTTT.

For this clonotype: A much larger clone is a single base away; this may be a read error. The V and J genes are TRBV28 and TRBJ1-5; 8 bases align to TRBD1. The CDR3 covers 18 residues. CDR1 MDHEN and CDR2 SYDVKM come from the germline V gene. CDR3 region: CASSPQRTGPLGNQLQHF. The CDR3 DNA reads as TGTGCCAGCAGTCCACAACGGACAGGGCCTTTGGGCAATCAGCTCCAGCATTTT. Combining the CDR3 with reference TRBV28 and TRBJ1-5 gives the whole variable domain DVKVTQSSRYLVKRTGEKVFLECVQDMDHENMFWYRQDPGLGLRLIYFSYDVKMKEKGDIPEGYSVSREKKERFSLILESASTNQTSMYLCASSPQRTGPLGNQLQHFGDGTRLSIL.

The V gene is TRBV20-1, the J gene TRBJ2-7; TRBD2 matches at 8 bases. CDR1 and CDR2 (germline): DFQATT, SNEGSKA (reference sequence). The CDR3 loop spans 17 amino acids. V shed 6 bases and J 0 bases; nucleotides not matched to a gene: 16. The chain's CDR3 is CSARGSVQTSASYEQYF. DNA for the CDR3: TGCAGTGCCCGAGGCTCGGTACAGACTAGCGCCTCCTACGAGCAGTACTTC.

This clonotype was counted between two and nine times. The chain links TRBV5-1 to TRBJ2-3, with no clear D. The CDR3 is made up of 11 amino acids. Trimming removed 3 bases from V and 3 bases from J, with 2 bases in between. Germline V gene data show CDR1 as SGHRS and CDR2 as YFSETQ. The DNA of the CDR3 is TGCGCCAGCAGCTATACAGATACGCAGTATTTT. This codes for CASSYTDTQYF.

This clonotype was counted once. The chain joins TRBV7-9 to TRBJ2-7, with 9 bases identical to TRBD1. The CDR3 is made up of 14 amino acids. V was pared by 5 bases and J by 6 bases, with 8 bases of the junction left unmatched. Germline values: CDR1 SEHNR, CDR2 FQNEAQ (reference sequence). CDR3 coding DNA: TGTGCCAGCAGCCCTATTACAGGGGGCGGCGAGCAGTACTTC. It encodes CASSPITGGGEQYF.

This clonotype was seen only a few times. The chain combines TRBV12-3 or TRBV12-4 with TRBJ1-2, with 9 bases identical to TRBD1. The CDR3 runs to 14 residues. The V gene end was trimmed by 4 bases and the J gene end by 5 bases; junction bases not matched to a gene: 5. The CDR3 nucleotides read TGTGCCAGCAGTTACCGGGACAGGGCGTATGGCTACACCTTC. It encodes CASSYRDRAYGYTF.

This clonotype was found many times. This sequence joins TRBV7-9 and TRBJ1-1, with D perhaps TRBD1 (5 bases). Trimming removed 2 bases at V and 2 bases at J, with 12 bases between. The CDR3 covers 15 residues. The germline gives CDR1 SEHNR, CDR2 FQNEAQ (reference sequence). The CDR3 spells CASSLSGDPNTEAFF. The CDR3, as DNA: TGTGCCAGCAGCTTAAGCGGGGACCCTAACACTGAAGCTTTCTTT.

The CDR3 protein is CASSLGGGNIQYF. In DNA, the CDR3 is TGTGCCAGCAGTTTAGGGGGCGGTAACATTCAGTACTTC. The chain carries TRBV12-3 or TRBV12-4 and TRBJ2-4; possibly TRBD1 for D (5 bases). CDR3 length: 13 residues. The V end was cut by 1 base, the J end by 7 bases, with 8 bases between.

This clonotype showed up many times. The V gene is TRBV20-1, the J gene TRBJ2-1; D ambiguous. This CDR3 spans 14 amino acids. Germline V gives CDR1 DFQATT, CDR2 SNEGSKA (reference sequence). V lost 6 bases and J lost 5, with 17 bases in between. The CDR3 DNA reads as TGCAGTGCCCTTACTCGAGCGCCGGACAATGAGCAGTTCTTC. It codes for CSALTRAPDNEQFF.

There are many counts of this clonotype. The J gene is TRBJ1-1, the V gene TRBV5-1, with 8 nucleotides matching TRBD1. The germline CDR1 and CDR2 sequences are SGHRS and YFSETQ. The V gene end was trimmed by 0 bases and the J gene end by 0 bases; junction bases not matched to a gene: 4. This CDR3 has 16 amino acids. The CDR3 loop reads CASSLGTGIMNTEAFF. The CDR3 DNA follows: TGCGCCAGCAGCTTGGGGACAGGGATCATGAACACTGAAGCTTTCTTT.

This clonotype was seen at least ten times. The genes are TRBV11-2 and TRBJ2-5; 8 nucleotides align to TRBD1. CDR1 is SGHAT and CDR2 is FQNNGV in the germline V gene. The ends lost 5 bases at V and 4 bases at J; junction bases unmatched: 12. This CDR3 has 16 amino acids. The chain's CDR3 is CASSTGTGWSGETQYF. The CDR3 DNA sequence: TGTGCCAGCAGCACCGGGACAGGATGGTCCGGAGAGACCCAGTACTTC. Full variable domain (rest looked up from reference TRBV11-2 and TRBJ2-5): EAGVAQSPRYKIIEKRQSVAFWCNPISGHATLYWYQQILGQGPKLLIQFQNNGVVDDSQLPKDRFSAERLKGVDSTLKIQPAKLEDSAVYLCASSTGTGWSGETQYFGPGTRLLVL.

The rearrangement links TRBV19 to TRBJ2-7; weak D call: TRBD2 (8 bases). The V gene's germline CDR1 is LNHDA and CDR2 SQIVND (reference sequence). This CDR3 has 16 residues. Trimming stripped 6 bases from V and 2 bases from J, with 20 bases between. This CDR3 reads CASSLQGIAGPYEQYF. The CDR3 coding sequence is TGTGCCAGTAGCCTACAGGGGATAGCGGGACCCTACGAGCAGTACTTC.

This chain uses TRBV9 with TRBJ2-5; D may match TRBD1 or TRBD2 (5 bases each). The CDR3 runs to 13 residues. Trimming left V 0 bases short and J 8 bases short, with 11 bases between. Germline CDR1 SGDLS, CDR2 YYNGEE. The CDR3 coding sequence is TGTGCCAGCAGCGTAGGGGACGAAAGTACCCAGTACTTC. Its protein product is CASSVGDESTQYF. Drawing the rest from reference TRBV9 and TRBJ2-5, the complete variable domain is DSGVTQTPKHLITATGQRVTLRCSPRSGDLSVYWYQQSLDQGLQFLIQYYNGEERAKGNILERFSAQQFPDLHSELNLSSLELGDSALYFCASSVGDESTQYFGPGTRLLVL.

This clonotype occurred many times. The chain carries TRBV2 and TRBJ2-3; the D call may be TRBD1 or TRBD2 (5 bases each). The length of the CDR3 is 16 residues. Trimming removed 4 bases at V and 6 bases at J, with 20 bases between. The V gene's germline CDR1 is SNHLY and CDR2 FYNNEI. CDR3 DNA: TGTGCCAGCAGTGCCGCCGTTCGTCAGGGAGAGGATACGCAGTATTTT. Its translation is CASSAAVRQGEDTQYF.

This clonotype was detected only a few times. The gene calls are TRBV19 and TRBJ2-7; no clear D. V was shortened by 0 bases and J by 2 bases, with 8 bases between the two germline ends. The germline V gene has CDR1 LNHDA and CDR2 SQIVND (reference sequence). The CDR3 contains 14 residues. Here the CDR3 DNA reads TGTGCCAGTAGTATAGAGCCACCACCCTACGAGCAGTACTTC. Amino acids: CASSIEPPPYEQYF.

This clonotype was counted a few times. The V and J genes are TRBV7-9 and TRBJ2-5, with TRBD2 matching 9 bases. Germline V CDR1 and CDR2: SEHNR, FQNEAQ (reference sequence). J lost 3 bases, V lost 6 bases, and 5 bases had no gene match. The CDR3 loop spans 14 amino acids. This CDR3 reads CASSLAGTKETQYF. The CDR3 DNA reads TGTGCCAGCAGTCTAGCGGGGACTAAAGAGACCCAGTACTTC.

This clonotype occurred many times. At one end the junction does not follow the germline gene, possibly because of a read error. The gene calls are TRBV20-1 and TRBJ2-5; 12 bases map to TRBD2. Germline V gene data show CDR1 as DFQATT and CDR2 as SNEGSKA (reference sequence). This CDR3 region has 18 residues. CDR3 sequence reads: CSAQGLAGSEETQKTQYF. CDR3 coding DNA: TGCAGTGCTCAGGGACTAGCGGGCTCCGAGGAGACCCAAAAGACCCAGTACTTC.

V gene TRBV11-2 combines with J gene TRBJ2-7, with D unclear. Germline V gene data show CDR1 as SGHAT and CDR2 as FQNNGV. Trimming left V 6 bases short and J 3 bases short, with 9 bases between. This CDR3 contains 12 residues. As DNA, the CDR3 is TGTGCCAGCAGTCTTACCTACTACGAGCAGTACTTC. Amino acids: CASSLTYYEQYF.

Many counts were recorded for this clonotype. The gene calls are TRBV5-1 and TRBJ1-1; 7 bases align to TRBD1. With V trimmed by 3 bases and J by 2 bases, 7 bases remained unmatched. Germline CDR1 and CDR2: SGHRS and YFSETQ. This CDR3 region has 15 residues. The DNA for the CDR3 is TGCGCCAGCAGCTCCAGGGGGGGGGCCAACACTGAAGCTTTCTTT. Encoded protein: CASSSRGGANTEAFF. Together with reference TRBV5-1 and TRBJ1-1, the CDR3 gives the full variable domain: KAGVTQTPRYLIKTRGQQVTLSCSPISGHRSVSWYQQTPGQGLQFLFEYFSETQRNKGNFPGRFSGRQFSNSRSEMNVSTLELGDSALYLCASSSRGGANTEAFFGQGTRLTVV.

V usage is TRBV28 and J usage is TRBJ1-1, with D uncertain. CDR1 is MDHEN, CDR2 SYDVKM, per germline. V was trimmed by 4 bases and J by 1 base, leaving 13 bases between them. This CDR3 contains 15 residues. Here the CDR3 reads CASSSLTGENTEAFF. The DNA for the CDR3 is TGTGCCAGCAGTTCCTTAACCGGGGAGAACACTGAAGCTTTCTTT.

The sample holds many counts of this clonotype. The chain links TRBV7-9 to TRBJ2-5; 16 bases are a match to TRBD2. CDR1 and CDR2 from the germline V gene are SEHNR and FQNEAQ (reference sequence). CDR3 size: 19 residues. Losses at the gene ends were 5 bases for V and 5 bases for J; bases not matched to a gene: 14. CDR3 nucleotide sequence: TGTGCCAGCAGCCCCAACCGGGGACTAGCGGGAGGGCCGCGGGAGACCCAGTACTTC. Its translation is CASSPNRGLAGGPRETQYF.